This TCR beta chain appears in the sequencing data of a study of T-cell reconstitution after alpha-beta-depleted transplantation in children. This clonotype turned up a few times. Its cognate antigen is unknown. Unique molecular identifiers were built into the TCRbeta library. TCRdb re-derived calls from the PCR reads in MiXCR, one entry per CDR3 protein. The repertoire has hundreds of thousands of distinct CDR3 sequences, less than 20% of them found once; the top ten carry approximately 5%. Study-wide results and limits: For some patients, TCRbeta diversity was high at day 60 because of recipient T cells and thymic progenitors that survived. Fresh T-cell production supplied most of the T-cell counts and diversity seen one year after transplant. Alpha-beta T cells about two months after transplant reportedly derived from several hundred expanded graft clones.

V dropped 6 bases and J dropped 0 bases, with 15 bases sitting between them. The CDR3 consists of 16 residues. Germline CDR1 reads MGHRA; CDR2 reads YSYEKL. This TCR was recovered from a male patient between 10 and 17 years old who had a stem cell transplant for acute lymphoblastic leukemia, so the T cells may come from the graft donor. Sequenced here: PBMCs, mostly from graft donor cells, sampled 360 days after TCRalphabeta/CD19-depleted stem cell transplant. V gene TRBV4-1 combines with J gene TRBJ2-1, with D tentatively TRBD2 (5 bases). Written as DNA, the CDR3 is TGCGCCAGCAGTGGTGTGTGGAGGAGCTCCTACAATGAGCAGTTCTTC. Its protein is CASSGVWRSSYNEQFF.